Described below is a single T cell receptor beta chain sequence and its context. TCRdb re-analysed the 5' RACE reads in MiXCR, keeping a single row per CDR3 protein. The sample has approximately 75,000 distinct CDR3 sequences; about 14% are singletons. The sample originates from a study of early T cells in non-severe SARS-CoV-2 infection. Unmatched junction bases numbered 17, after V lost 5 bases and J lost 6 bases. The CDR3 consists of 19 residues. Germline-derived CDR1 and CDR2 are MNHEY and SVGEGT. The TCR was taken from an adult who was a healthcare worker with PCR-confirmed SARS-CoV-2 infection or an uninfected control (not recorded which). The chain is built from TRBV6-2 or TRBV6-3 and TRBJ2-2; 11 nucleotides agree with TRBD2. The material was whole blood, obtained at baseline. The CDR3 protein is CASSQEGQILAGDAGELFF. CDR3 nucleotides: TGTGCCAGCAGTCAGGAGGGACAGATACTAGCGGGAGACGCCGGGGAGCTGTTTTTT.